This T cell receptor (beta chain) was identified during a study of cytotoxic CD8 clonotypes in ibrutinib-treated CLL. Study at large: A mean of around 250,000 productive templates and over 85,000 productive rearrangements was obtained per sample.

On this clone itself: The antigen remains undetermined.

Study-level points and caveats: Public clonotypes, rarely seen, contracted or held steady on treatment.

The planned depth of sequencing spanned 1 in 200,000 to 1 in 1 million T cells. Using immunoSEQ multiplex PCR, the repertoire was profiled, and TCRdb retains in-frame clones only, with some absent. The data show approximately 84,000 clones, 85% to 90% seen once. Sequenced material: PBMCs, taken before ibrutinib treatment. The origin of this receptor is a human donor with chronic lymphocytic leukemia.

For the CDR3, the DNA is TGTGCCACCAGCAGAGATTGGCGGGGCGAGGATGGCTACACCTTC. Its protein product is CATSRDWRGEDGYTF. V is TRBV15 and J is TRBJ1-2; perhaps TRBD1 as D (5 bases). From germline, CDR1 is LNHNV and CDR2 YYDKDF (reference sequence). The V end was cut by 0 bases, the J end by 6 bases, with 14 bases between. CDR3 length equals 15 residues.